This TCR beta chain was identified during a study of early T cells in non-severe SARS-CoV-2 infection. In TCRdb, the 5' RACE reads were re-called with MiXCR into one record per CDR3 protein. The repertoire holds 55,000 to 65,000 distinct CDR3 sequences, with 11% as singletons. The CDR3 is 15 amino acids. Germline values: CDR1 MRHNA, CDR2 SNTAGT. Unmatched junction bases numbered 5, after V lost 4 bases and J lost 7 bases. Points on this clonotype: What it binds is not known.

Study-level points and caveats: The study's VDJdb matching favored anti-spike CD8 responses and missed private and CD4 specificities.

The genes are TRBV6-4 and TRBJ1-6; 9 bases map to TRBD1. The source of this sequence is an adult who was a healthcare worker with PCR-confirmed SARS-CoV-2 infection or an uninfected control (not recorded which). Sequenced sample: whole blood. CDR3 residues: CASSARGQGNSPLHF. The CDR3 DNA follows: TGTGCCAGCAGTGCCCGGGGACAGGGAAATTCACCCCTCCACTTT.